Included here is one T cell receptor beta chain sequence, with context. What it binds is not known. The sample's time point: patch test 3, about 24 weeks after DPC sensitization. As to treatment: therapeutic diphenylcyclopropenone sensitization with weekly scalp DPC. This sample was included in a study of human T cells and chemical hapten exposure. For the study at large: Weekly diphenylcyclopropenone doses were given to patients' scalps across the approximately 26-week study.

MiXCR was run by TCRdb on the RACE reads, yielding one entry per CDR3 protein. The repertoire has 99,000 or so distinct CDR3 sequences, about 34% of them found once; the top ten carry roughly 2.5%. V gave up 5 bases and J gave up 0 bases, with 10 bases separating them. This CDR3 region has 14 residues. Study-level findings and limits: Positive correlation was observed between PT1 expanded TCR counts and patch test score. Expanded TCRs produced significantly more large CDR3 similarity clusters than controls did. The study found that DPC sensitization did not change TCRs above 1 in 1000 frequency.

This chain links TRBV12-3 or TRBV12-4 with TRBJ1-1; perhaps TRBD1 as D (6 bases). The TCR sequence derives from a man aged 35 to 55 with alopecia areata. Some clones in this sample may be carry-over from other donors' samples. The sample consisted of whole blood, taken in connection with sensitization to the hapten diphenylcyclopropenone (DPC). The chain's CDR3 is CASSKQGMNTEAFF. CDR3 DNA: TGTGCCAGCAGTAAACAGGGTATGAACACTGAAGCTTTCTTT.